The 17 T cell receptor beta chains presented below share a single source sample, sequenced in a study of cytomegalovirus exposure and HLA in healthy donors. PCR involved 60 Vbeta and 13 Jbeta primers. Measured with immunoSEQ multiplex PCR; TCRdb has only the in-frame clones, and not every one. Among about 140,000 clones, 76% were seen once, and the ten largest hold approximately 4%. Sequencing used PBMCs. These receptor sequences come from a man younger than 35 in good health and CMV-seronegative.

This clone was counted between two and nine times. CDR3 amino acids: CASRSTANYEQYF. DNA for the CDR3: TGTGCCAGTAGGTCAACAGCCAACTACGAGCAGTACTTC. V and J are TRBV19 and TRBJ2-7; D gene unclear. CDR3 size: 13 residues. Germline CDR1 is LNHDA and CDR2 is SQIVND (reference sequence). Trimming shortened V by 6 bases and J by 3 bases, and 12 bases separated the two germline ends.

This chain joins TRBV28 and TRBJ2-3; no reliable D call. Germline V lookup: CDR1 MDHEN, CDR2 SYDVKM. Trimming shortened V by 2 bases and J by 0 bases, and 9 bases separated the two germline ends. The CDR3 consists of 15 residues. The CDR3 reads CASSLIMESTDTQYF. DNA for the CDR3: TGTGCCAGCAGTTTAATCATGGAGAGCACAGATACGCAGTATTTT. Drawing the rest from reference TRBV28 and TRBJ2-3, the complete variable domain is DVKVTQSSRYLVKRTGEKVFLECVQDMDHENMFWYRQDPGLGLRLIYFSYDVKMKEKGDIPEGYSVSREKKERFSLILESASTNQTSMYLCASSLIMESTDTQYFGPGTRLTVL.

The J gene is TRBJ2-3, the V gene TRBV27, with D unclear. Trimming pared 6 bases from V and 2 bases from J, leaving 15 bases between. The CDR3 has 15 amino acids. Germline V CDR1 and CDR2: MNHEY, SMNVEV (reference sequence). The DNA for the CDR3 is TGTGCCAGCAGGCCCTCGGCCAGGCCCACAGATACGCAGTATTTT. Encoded protein: CASRPSARPTDTQYF.

The V gene is TRBV7-9, the J gene TRBJ2-1; D uncertain. Per the germline V gene, CDR1 is SEHNR and CDR2 is FQNEAQ (reference sequence). CDR3 length equals 14 residues. CDR3 in DNA: TGTGCGACGTCCCGAGGCCCTTCCTACAATGAGCAGTTCTTC. Translating it yields CATSRGPSYNEQFF.

This clone was found a few times. The chain links TRBV28 to TRBJ1-1; D is ambiguous. Germline assignment: CDR1 MDHEN and CDR2 SYDVKM. Trimming stripped 4 bases from V and 5 bases from J, with 8 bases between. The CDR3 runs 12 residues. The CDR3 loop is CASSYTVTEAFF. DNA for the CDR3: TGTGCCAGCAGTTACACAGTTACTGAAGCTTTCTTT.

V gene TRBV5-1 combines with J gene TRBJ1-1; TRBD1 aligns across 9 bases. Trimming took 5 bases from V and 3 from J; bases not matched to a gene: 8. From germline, CDR1 is SGHRS and CDR2 YFSETQ. The CDR3 runs to 15 residues. The chain's CDR3 is CASRRDRERDTEAFF. The CDR3 coding sequence is TGCGCCAGCAGGAGGGACAGGGAGAGGGACACTGAAGCTTTCTTT.

The rearrangement links TRBV9 to TRBJ1-3; D is unclear. Germline CDR1 and CDR2: SGDLS and YYNGEE. V lost 0 bases, J lost 2 bases, and 6 bases lay in between. This CDR3 spans 14 amino acids. CDR3 region: CASSVGETGNTIYF. CDR3 nucleotides: TGTGCCAGCAGCGTAGGTGAGACTGGAAACACCATATATTTT.

The chain combines TRBV27 with TRBJ2-2; 7 bases align to TRBD1. Trimming at V came to 8 bases and at J to 0 bases, leaving 6 bases not matched to a gene. The CDR3 extends over 15 amino acids. Germline V gene lookup returns CDR1 MNHEY and CDR2 SMNVEV (reference sequence). CDR3 amino acids: CASRTQGANTGELFF. CDR3 nucleotide sequence: TGTGCCAGCCGAACTCAGGGGGCGAACACCGGGGAGCTGTTTTTT.

This clone was observed a handful of times. The genes are TRBV2 and TRBJ2-3; 10 bases line up with TRBD2. The CDR3 is made up of 14 amino acids. From germline, CDR1 is SNHLY and CDR2 FYNNEI. Trimming removed 8 bases from V and 4 bases from J; junction bases left unmatched: 6. CDR3: CASGLAGAADTQYF. The CDR3 coding sequence is TGTGCCAGCGGCCTAGCGGGGGCCGCAGATACGCAGTATTTT.

The chain joins TRBV28 to TRBJ2-7, with 11 bases that match TRBD1. Germline CDR1 MDHEN, CDR2 SYDVKM. Trimming cost V 4 bases and J 6 bases; bases outside gene matches: 5. This CDR3 is 14 amino acids long. The CDR3 coding sequence is TGTGCCAGCAGTTCCTCCGGGACAGGGGGCGAGCAGTACTTC. This codes for CASSSSGTGGEQYF.

The chain links TRBV19 to TRBJ1-5; 8 bases line up with TRBD1. The CDR3 extends over 17 amino acids. In germline, CDR1 is LNHDA, CDR2 SQIVND (reference sequence). Trimming took 6 bases from V and 0 from J; bases not matched to a gene: 10. This chain's CDR3 is CASSSGQGYYSNQPQHF. Here the CDR3 DNA reads TGTGCCAGTAGCTCCGGACAGGGCTATTATAGCAATCAGCCCCAGCATTTT.

The chain combines TRBV10-1 with TRBJ2-1; TRBD1 matches 7 bases. This CDR3 is 15 amino acids long. J gave up 5 bases and V 2 bases, and 6 bases lay outside the gene matches. Germline CDR1 WNHNN, CDR2 SYGVQD (reference sequence). The CDR3 bases are TGCGCCAGCAGTGAGGGGGACAGACCCCACAATGAGCAGTTCTTC. As protein: CASSEGDRPHNEQFF.

In this sample, this clone turned up a few times. The chain carries TRBV7-3 and TRBJ2-7; possible D gene TRBD1, 6 bases. The CDR3 is 15 residues long. V lost 1 base, J lost 6 bases, and 16 bases lay in between. CDR1 is SGHTA and CDR2 is FQGTGA in the germline V gene. The CDR3 nucleotides read TGTGCCAGCAGCTTAAGTCCCCAAAGGGGGAGCGAGCAGTACTTC. As protein: CASSLSPQRGSEQYF.

This clone was seen only a few times. This sequence joins TRBV23-1 and TRBJ1-5, with unresolved D. TRBV23-1 is noted as an ORF with a role that remains uncertain. Between the trimmed V and J ends, which lost 9 bases and 1 base, there was a span of 13 bases. CDR3 length: 14 amino acids. For the CDR3, the DNA is TGCGCCAGGGTACCACTCAGGAGCAATCAGCCCCAGCATTTT. Encoded protein: CARVPLRSNQPQHF.

This clone was picked up a small number of times. The chain employs TRBV5-4 and TRBJ2-7, with 8 bases lining up with TRBD1. V dropped 4 bases and J dropped 12; count of bases not matched to a gene: 6. CDR3 length equals 11 residues. From germline, CDR1 is SGHNT and CDR2 YYREEE (reference sequence). The CDR3 here is CASSNPGQAYF. CDR3 DNA sequence: TGTGCCAGCAGCAATCCGGGACAGGCGTACTTC.

There are a few counts of this clone. The chain joins TRBV7-8 to TRBJ2-3, with TRBD2 matching over 8 bases. This CDR3 comprises 18 residues. From germline, CDR1 is SGHVS and CDR2 FQNEAQ. Trimming at V came to 0 bases and at J to 1 base, leaving 9 bases not matched to a gene. This CDR3 reads CASSLARSSGKGTDTQYF. CDR3 in DNA: TGTGCCAGCAGCTTAGCACGTAGTAGCGGGAAAGGCACAGATACGCAGTATTTT. The whole variable domain, filled in from reference TRBV7-8 and TRBJ2-3, reads GAGVSQSPRYKVAKRGQDVALRCDPISGHVSLFWYQQALGQGPEFLTYFQNEAQLDKSGLPSDRFFAERPEGSVSTLKIQRTQQEDSAVYLCASSLARSSGKGTDTQYFGPGTRLTVL.

V usage is TRBV28 and J usage is TRBJ2-4, with 7 nucleotides matching TRBD1. Unmatched junction bases numbered 8, after V lost 6 bases and J lost 6 bases. The CDR3 is 14 residues long. CDR1 is MDHEN, CDR2 SYDVKM, per germline. The CDR3 reads CASRHIQGRNIQYF. CDR3 DNA: TGTGCCAGCAGACACATACAGGGGAGAAACATTCAGTACTTC. The complete variable domain, with remaining parts taken from reference TRBV28 and TRBJ2-4, reads DVKVTQSSRYLVKRTGEKVFLECVQDMDHENMFWYRQDPGLGLRLIYFSYDVKMKEKGDIPEGYSVSREKKERFSLILESASTNQTSMYLCASRHIQGRNIQYFGAGTRLSVL.